The 29 T cell receptor beta chains given below trace back to one sample, sequenced in a study of spatial heterogeneity in lung cancer. TCRdb re-called the 5' RACE reads through MiXCR, storing one row per CDR3 protein. The repertoire holds 50,000 to 75,000 distinct CDR3 sequences, with 6.3% as singletons. Time point given: sample taken at primary tumor resection. The sequenced sample was PBMCs, obtained at surgery. The source of these receptors is a female donor with early-stage non-small cell lung cancer.

The table lists this clonotype with many counts. The rearrangement joins TRBV5-6 to TRBJ1-6; maybe TRBD1 (6 bases). Germline V gene lookup returns CDR1 SGHDT and CDR2 YYEEEE. The ends were cut back, 4 bases at V and 6 bases at J, with 11 bases in the middle. The CDR3 is made up of 14 amino acids. Written as DNA, the CDR3 is TGTGCCAGCAGCCGAGGACAGCTTAATTCACCCCTCCACTTT. This translates into CASSRGQLNSPLHF.

This clonotype has at least ten counts. The chain joins TRBV3-1 to TRBJ2-2, with D perhaps TRBD2 (6 bases). V was shortened by 4 bases and J by 6 bases, with 15 bases between the two germline ends. CDR3 size: 15 residues. Germline V CDR1 and CDR2: LGHDT, YNNKEL (reference sequence). The CDR3 bases are TGTGCCAGCAGCCGCACCCCCGGGGGAGCCGGGGAGCTGTTTTTT. It encodes CASSRTPGGAGELFF. Using reference TRBV3-1 and TRBJ2-2 for the parts outside the CDR3, the full variable domain is DTAVSQTPKYLVTQMGNDKSIKCEQNLGHDTMYWYKQDSKKFLKIMFSYNNKELIINETVPNRFSPKSPDKAHLNLHINSLELGDSAVYFCASSRTPGGAGELFFGEGSRLTVL.

This clonotype has ten or more counts. V and J are TRBV28 and TRBJ2-4; possibly TRBD2 for D (7 bases). The CDR3 consists of 16 residues. Trimming removed 5 bases at V and 6 bases at J, with 20 bases between. Germline CDR1 and CDR2: MDHEN and SYDVKM. This CDR3 is CASSPPGGGARNIQYF. DNA for the CDR3: TGTGCCAGCAGTCCCCCTGGGGGGGGGGCGCGAAACATTCAGTACTTC.

This clonotype occurred many times. The gene calls are TRBV21-1 and TRBJ2-2; the table's D call, TRBD1, was not checked against the DNA. TRBV21-1 is a known pseudogene. This CDR3 is built from 17 residues. CDR3 nucleotides: TGTGCCAGCAGCAACGAAACAGGGGATAAGGACACCGGGGAGCTGTTTTTT. This codes for CASSNETGDKDTGELFF.

The V call is TRBV9, the J call TRBJ1-3; no firm D call. The CDR3 covers 16 residues. Germline V gene lookup returns CDR1 SGDLS and CDR2 YYNGEE. The V end was cut by 3 bases, the J end by 0 bases, with 13 bases between. The CDR3 sequence: CASSGPNLVSGNTIYF. CDR3 sequence (DNA): TGTGCCAGCAGCGGGCCTAATTTAGTCTCTGGAAACACCATATATTTT.

This clonotype was picked up many times. The genes are TRBV5-1 and TRBJ1-3; D gene ambiguous. The CDR3 sequence is 15 residues long. Germline V gene sequence: CDR1 SGHRS, CDR2 YFSETQ. V was clipped by 0 bases and J by 0 bases, with 7 bases between them. CDR3 DNA sequence: TGCGCCAGCAGCTTGGCCCCGAACTCTGGAAACACCATATATTTT. This gives the protein CASSLAPNSGNTIYF.

The table lists this clonotype with many counts. The rearrangement joins TRBV29-1 to TRBJ2-2, with D possibly matching TRBD2 (6 bases). Germline loops: CDR1 SQVTM, CDR2 ANQGSEA. The length of the CDR3 is 14 residues. Between the trimmed V and J ends, which lost 7 bases and 6 bases, there was a span of 18 bases. The CDR3 region is CSALGAGFSGELFF. The CDR3 DNA reads as TGCAGCGCTCTCGGGGCGGGGTTCTCCGGGGAGCTGTTTTTT.

This clonotype was observed many times. The chain recombines TRBV19 with TRBJ1-5; D possibly corresponds to TRBD1 (6 bases). The CDR3 contains 13 residues. Trimming took off 0 bases at V and 7 bases at J, with 7 bases between the two ends. Germline-derived CDR1 and CDR2 are LNHDA and SQIVND (reference sequence). CDR3 residues: CASSIEGGQPQHF. The CDR3 bases are TGTGCCAGTAGTATAGAAGGGGGGCAGCCCCAGCATTTT.

The gene calls are TRBV29-1 and TRBJ1-4; possible D gene TRBD1, 5 bases. The CDR3 extends over 13 amino acids. V was trimmed by 6 bases and J by 8 bases, leaving 16 bases between them. Germline CDR1 and CDR2: SQVTM and ANQGSEA. This CDR3 is CSVDAGWVEKLFF. The CDR3 DNA reads as TGCAGCGTCGATGCAGGGTGGGTGGAAAAACTGTTTTTT.

In its sample, this clonotype was seen many times. The V gene is TRBV4-2, the J gene TRBJ2-1; 8 nucleotides line up with TRBD2. There are 17 residues in the CDR3. The J segment lost 5 bases and the V segment lost 0 bases, leaving 9 bases of the junction unmatched. Germline lookup yields CDR1 LGHNA and CDR2 YNFKEQ. The CDR3 region is CASSQDSSAGVNNEQFF. CDR3 nucleotide sequence: TGTGCCAGCAGCCAAGATTCTTCAGCGGGGGTGAACAATGAGCAGTTCTTC.

J is TRBJ1-1 and V is TRBV6-1; 9 positions match TRBD1. The germline V gene encodes CDR1 MNHNS and CDR2 SASEGT. The CDR3 consists of 13 residues. Losses at the gene ends were 6 bases for V and 5 bases for J; bases not matched to a gene: 4. The CDR3 region is CASSGDRETEAFF. CDR3 bases: TGTGCCAGCAGCGGGGACAGGGAAACTGAAGCTTTCTTT.

This clonotype came up many times. V and J are TRBV18 and TRBJ1-6, with D perhaps matching TRBD1 (6 bases). Per germline, CDR1 KGHSH and CDR2 LQKENI. Trimming took 3 bases from V and 10 from J, leaving 19 bases between them. The CDR3 contains 16 residues. DNA for the CDR3: TGTGCCAGCTCACCTGCGCCAGGGGCAGAGGGATCACCCCTCCACTTT. Translated, it gives CASSPAPGAEGSPLHF.

The sample holds many counts of this clonotype. The rearrangement links TRBV30 to TRBJ2-4; unclear D gene. V was trimmed by 4 bases and J by 8 bases, leaving 6 bases between them. This CDR3 contains 10 residues. The germline gives CDR1 GTSNPN, CDR2 SVGIG (reference sequence). CDR3 region: CAWITDIQYF. DNA for the CDR3: TGTGCCTGGATTACGGACATTCAGTACTTC.

Note on this clonotype: Compared with germline, one end of the junction differs, possibly owing to a read error. This chain links TRBV19 with TRBJ2-3, with D unclear. This CDR3 is built from 12 residues. Germline loops: CDR1 LNHDA, CDR2 SQIVND (reference sequence). CDR3 protein: CACSIRQDTQYF. DNA of the CDR3: TGTGCCTGTAGTATACGCCAAGATACGCAGTATTTT.

This clonotype was seen many times. This chain links TRBV2 with TRBJ1-2, with D unclear. V was pared by 6 bases and J by 4 bases, with 12 bases between. Per germline, CDR1 SNHLY and CDR2 FYNNEI. CDR3 length: 13 amino acids. DNA for the CDR3: TGTGCCAGCAGGTCGGGCGGCAGCTATGGCTACACCTTC. Protein: CASRSGGSYGYTF.

This chain connects TRBV12-3 or TRBV12-4 to TRBJ2-7, with D uncertain. CDR3 length equals 12 residues. The ends were cut back, 2 bases at V and 6 bases at J, with 8 bases in the middle. This CDR3 is CASSLNPTEQYF. The CDR3 nucleotides read TGTGCCAGCAGTTTAAACCCTACCGAGCAGTACTTC.

This clonotype was counted many times. The DNA of the CDR3 is TGTGCTAGTGGTTTTCGGCGGGAGAGCACAGATACGCAGTATTTT. Encoded protein: CASGFRRESTDTQYF. This sequence joins TRBV12-5 and TRBJ2-3; 7 positions match TRBD2. Looked up from germline, CDR1 is LGHNT and CDR2 is FRNRAP. Trimming cost V 3 bases and J 0 bases; bases outside gene matches: 3. This CDR3 contains 15 residues.

This clonotype was picked up a small number of times. The CDR3 nucleotides are TGTGCCAGCAGTTTTAGTGGAATCACGAGCACAGATACGCAGTATTTT. It encodes CASSFSGITSTDTQYF. This rearrangement joins TRBV28 to TRBJ2-3; D uncertain. The germline V gene has CDR1 MDHEN and CDR2 SYDVKM. V dropped 3 bases and J dropped 0 bases, with 13 bases sitting between them. This CDR3 comprises 16 residues.

To note about this clonotype: This clone may be a read error of a much larger clone one base away. CDR3 nucleotides: TGTGCCAGCATGTCGGCGTCTAGCATGGCGCAGTATTTT. Translating gives CASMSASSMAQYF. The chain recombines TRBV7-9 with TRBJ2-3; a weak D match, TRBD2 (5 bases). Trimming took off 7 bases at V and 10 bases at J, with 18 bases between the two ends. The CDR3 runs 13 residues. Germline CDR1 reads SEHNR; CDR2 reads FQNEAQ (reference sequence).

This clonotype was counted at least ten times. The chain carries TRBV21-1 and TRBJ1-5; TRBD1, the table's D call, was not compared with the DNA. TRBV21-1 constitutes a pseudogene. The CDR3 sequence is 14 residues long. The CDR3: CASSKQGYNQPQHF. The CDR3 bases are TGTGCCAGCAGCAAACAGGGCTACAATCAGCCCCAGCATTTT.

CDR3 loop: CASSPGGSATNEKLFF. The CDR3 bases are TGTGCCAGCAGCCCAGGGGGTTCTGCAACTAATGAAAAACTGTTTTTT. This chain joins TRBV12-3 or TRBV12-4 and TRBJ1-4; 7 nucleotides line up with TRBD1. Trimming cost V 6 bases and J 0 bases; bases outside gene matches: 7. The CDR3 runs 16 residues.

The chain couples TRBV7-9 to TRBJ2-3; 11 nucleotides agree with TRBD2. The germline V gene has CDR1 SEHNR and CDR2 FQNEAQ (reference sequence). CDR3 length equals 15 residues. J gave up 4 bases and V 4 bases, and 4 bases lay outside the gene matches. The CDR3 region is CASSYSGGGADTQYF. CDR3 DNA: TGTGCCAGCAGCTATAGCGGGGGGGGCGCAGATACGCAGTATTTT.

This clonotype has more than one count but fewer than ten. This chain connects TRBV7-3 to TRBJ2-3, with no clear D. This CDR3 has 13 residues. Between the trimmed V and J ends, which lost 5 bases and 8 bases, there was a span of 14 bases. Germline-derived CDR1 and CDR2 are SGHTA and FQGTGA. In nucleotides, the CDR3 is TGTGCCAGCAGCCCTACTCCGGGTGCTACGCAGTATTTT. Amino acid sequence: CASSPTPGATQYF. Full variable domain (remainder filled in from reference TRBV7-3 and TRBJ2-3): GAGVSQTPSNKVTEKGKYVELRCDPISGHTALYWYRQSLGQGPEFLIYFQGTGAADDSGLPNDRFFAVRPEGSVSTLKIQRTERGDSAVYLCASSPTPGATQYFGPGTRLTVL.

The sample holds many counts of this clonotype. V is TRBV7-3 and J is TRBJ1-1; unclear D gene. CDR3 length equals 15 residues. V was trimmed by 5 bases and J by 9 bases, leaving 22 bases between them. Germline V gene lookup returns CDR1 SGHTA and CDR2 FQGTGA. CDR3 in DNA: TGTGCCAGCAGCCGAAGCCTGGATGGGGTCAAAAAAGCTTTCTTT. The encoded protein is CASSRSLDGVKKAFF.

This clonotype was seen only a few times. The CDR3 here is CSARVGTLAGWYF. The CDR3 nucleotides are TGCAGTGCTAGAGTGGGGACGCTAGCGGGATGGTATTTT. The V and J genes are TRBV20-1 and TRBJ2-3; 9 nucleotides align to TRBD2. Germline V gene lookup returns CDR1 DFQATT and CDR2 SNEGSKA (reference sequence). Trimming removed 1 base from V and 14 bases from J; junction bases left unmatched: 10. This CDR3 region has 13 residues.

This clonotype showed up many times. V and J are TRBV29-1 and TRBJ2-5; TRBD2 is a possible D gene (7 bases). This CDR3 comprises 15 residues. The germline CDR1 and CDR2 sequences are SQVTM and ANQGSEA. V lost 2 bases and J lost 5, with 18 bases in between. The CDR3 loop reads CSVERAPGGMETQYF. CDR3 coding DNA: TGCAGCGTTGAAAGGGCCCCGGGGGGCATGGAGACCCAGTACTTC.

This clonotype was observed at least ten times. The V gene is TRBV7-8, the J gene TRBJ2-7; tentatively, D is TRBD2 (6 bases). V lost 6 bases to trimming and J lost 7 bases, with 13 bases between them. CDR3 length equals 12 residues. Germline V gene sequence: CDR1 SGHVS, CDR2 FQNEAQ. CDR3 DNA: TGTGCCAGCAGTCGCGGGATGGGGGAGCAGTACTTC. It specifies CASSRGMGEQYF.

This clonotype was detected ten times or more. The chain links TRBV28 to TRBJ2-7; a possible D gene is TRBD1 (6 bases). CDR1 and CDR2 from the germline V gene are MDHEN and SYDVKM. This CDR3 comprises 14 residues. V was shortened by 3 bases and J by 6 bases, with 15 bases between the two germline ends. DNA for the CDR3: TGTGCCAGCAGTTTGGATCAGGGGTTAGGCGAGCAGTACTTC. It yields the protein CASSLDQGLGEQYF.

This clonotype showed up many times. The chain is built from TRBV29-1 and TRBJ1-2; possible D gene TRBD1, 6 bases. Germline-derived CDR1 and CDR2 are SQVTM and ANQGSEA. The V gene lost 0 bases and the J gene lost 6 bases, with 17 bases spanning the gap. This CDR3 spans 15 amino acids. CDR3 sequence: CSVEDRRGHKDGYTF. CDR3 DNA: TGCAGCGTTGAAGATCGGAGGGGACACAAGGATGGCTACACCTTC.